A single sample is the source of the 30 T cell receptor beta chains below, sequenced in a study of metastatic and nonmetastatic thyroid tumors. TCRdb recomputed clones from the PCR reads via MiXCR. Here the sample spans under 25,000 clones, about a quarter being singletons. No treatment had been given to any patient before thyroid surgery. The sample was blood. These TCRs come from a male donor with papillary thyroid cancer or a benign thyroid nodule (not recorded which). Some clones in this sample may be carry-over from other donors' samples.

This clone was seen a handful of times. The V gene is TRBV15, the J gene TRBJ2-1; D is ambiguous. CDR1 LNHNV and CDR2 YYDKDF come from the germline V gene (reference sequence). The V and J ends lost 3 bases and 4 bases respectively, with 7 bases between them. This CDR3 spans 13 amino acids. This chain's CDR3 is CATSSPPYNEQFF. The CDR3 DNA reads as TGTGCCACCAGCAGTCCCCCATACAATGAGCAGTTCTTC.

By proportion, this clone is medium-sized. J is TRBJ2-7 and V is TRBV6-2 or TRBV6-3; D is unresolved. Germline assignment: CDR1 MNHEY and CDR2 SVGEGT. The CDR3 runs 11 residues. The germline V and J ends were trimmed by 5 bases and 0 bases, with 2 bases remaining between them. CDR3 bases: TGTGCCAGCAGTCCCTCCTACGAGCAGTACTTC. Amino acids: CASSPSYEQYF.

In its sample, this clone was seen many times. The chain uses TRBV11-2 and TRBJ2-5, with a weak D call TRBD2 (6 bases). V was shortened by 6 bases and J by 5 bases, with 16 bases between the two germline ends. The CDR3 is made up of 14 amino acids. The germline V gene has CDR1 SGHAT and CDR2 FQNNGV. The CDR3 here is CASRTRDLTETQYF. CDR3 DNA sequence: TGTGCCAGCAGGACCCGGGACTTGACGGAGACCCAGTACTTC.

This clone was seen a handful of times. This chain links TRBV10-1 with TRBJ2-3; no clear D. CDR1 and CDR2 (germline): WNHNN, SYGVQD (reference sequence). V was cut by 2 bases and J by 1 base, with 7 bases left in between. This CDR3 spans 14 amino acids. Written as DNA, the CDR3 is TGCGCCAGCAGTGAGGTTATTGGCACAGATACGCAGTATTTT. Translating gives CASSEVIGTDTQYF.

In DNA, the CDR3 is TGTGCCAGCAGTTCGAGACGCGGCGGGGGGGCCTTGGCAGATACGCAGTATTTT. This codes for CASSSRRGGGALADTQYF. The rearrangement uses TRBV28 and TRBJ2-3; 9 nucleotides match TRBD2. V lost 4 bases and J lost 4; bases outside the gene matches: 15. Germline V gives CDR1 MDHEN, CDR2 SYDVKM. The CDR3 contains 18 residues.

The CDR3 nucleotides read TGTGCCAGCAGTTACAGAGGCAGGGAGTACGAGCAGTACTTC. Protein product: CASSYRGREYEQYF. The genes are TRBV6-6 and TRBJ2-7; the D gene could be TRBD1 or TRBD2 (5 bases each). The CDR3 length is 14 residues. Germline V gives CDR1 MNHNY, CDR2 SVGAGI (reference sequence). V was cut by 2 bases and J by 4 bases, with 12 bases left in between.

By sample fraction, this clone is medium-sized. V is TRBV6-2 or TRBV6-3 and J is TRBJ2-1, with D uncertain. Trimming left V 0 bases short and J 4 bases short, with 13 bases between. Germline V gives CDR1 MNHEY, CDR2 SVGEGT. The CDR3 sequence is 16 residues long. For the CDR3, the DNA is TGTGCCAGCAGTTACTCGGGTGCCCCCCTTTACAATGAGCAGTTCTTC. It translates to CASSYSGAPLYNEQFF.

The rearrangement uses TRBV19 and TRBJ2-3; D is ambiguous. The CDR3 contains 14 residues. Germline CDR1 LNHDA, CDR2 SQIVND (reference sequence). Trimming took 3 bases from V and 1 from J, leaving 8 bases between them. The CDR3 DNA follows: TGTGCCAGTAGTATCGCACGGGGCACAGATACGCAGTATTTT. Protein sequence: CASSIARGTDTQYF.

CDR3 nucleotide sequence: TGTGCCACTCTAGCGGGAGGGTTTAATGAGCAGTTCTTC. Translation gives CATLAGGFNEQFF. The rearrangement uses TRBV6-1 and TRBJ2-1, with 12 nucleotides matching TRBD2. This CDR3 contains 13 residues. Looked up from germline, CDR1 is MNHNS and CDR2 is SASEGT. The V segment lost 10 bases and the J segment 7 bases; nucleotides outside the gene matches: 5.

This clone is termed medium-sized. CDR3 DNA: TGTGCCACCAGCAGAGATGGGGTCGGGGAGCTGTTTTTT. This gives the protein CATSRDGVGELFF. The chain combines TRBV15 with TRBJ2-2; D gene ambiguous. V was clipped by 0 bases and J by 7 bases, with 6 bases between them. The CDR3 is 13 amino acids. The germline gives CDR1 LNHNV, CDR2 YYDKDF (reference sequence).

The table lists this clone with many counts. This may arise from a read error, as a much more abundant clone is one base away. This CDR3 is missing its conserved last phenylalanine or tryptophan, likely due to a read error. The chain employs TRBV28 and TRBJ2-3; D remains unclear. The CDR3 sequence is 14 residues long. Germline V gene lookup returns CDR1 MDHEN and CDR2 SYDVKM. Deletions cut 6 bases from V and 5 bases from J, with 15 bases between. Here the CDR3 reads CASSPGGLIDTQYL. The CDR3, as DNA: TGTGCCAGCAGCCCTGGCGGTCTCATAGATACGCAGTATCTT.

This chain links TRBV6-2 or TRBV6-3 with TRBJ2-1; 8 bases match TRBD1. The CDR3 has 16 amino acids. CDR1 and CDR2 from the germline V gene are MNHEY and SVGEGT. Trimming at V came to 2 bases and at J to 7 bases, leaving 10 bases not matched to a gene. In nucleotides, the CDR3 is TGTGCCAGCAGTTACACCACAGGCAGGGGGCTGAATGAGCAGTTCTTC. Its translation is CASSYTTGRGLNEQFF.

This clone came up a few times. This chain uses TRBV28 with TRBJ1-4; D is uncertain. CDR3 length: 15 residues. Germline V gene sequence: CDR1 MDHEN, CDR2 SYDVKM. V shed 3 bases and J shed 0 bases, with 8 bases lying between them. The DNA of the CDR3 is TGTGCCAGCAGTTTGGGTGGTGCAACTAATGAAAAACTGTTTTTT. Translation gives CASSLGGATNEKLFF.

This clone has ten or more counts. The V gene is TRBV11-1, the J gene TRBJ1-1; D ambiguous. Germline loops: CDR1 SGHAT, CDR2 FQDESV (reference sequence). Trimming took 5 bases from V and 1 from J, leaving 11 bases between them. The CDR3 has 14 residues. The CDR3 DNA reads TGTGCCAGCAGCGCCTCTTGGAGGAACACTGAAGCTTTCTTT. Translated, it gives CASSASWRNTEAFF.

This clone was found many times. This chain uses TRBV20-1 with TRBJ2-5, with 7 bases lining up with TRBD1. CDR1 DFQATT and CDR2 SNEGSKA come from the germline V gene (reference sequence). This CDR3 has 16 amino acids. The trim removed 6 bases at V and 4 bases at J, leaving 17 bases unmatched. The DNA for the CDR3 is TGCAGTGCCCCCCGTGCAGGGGGATACCTTAGAGAGACCCAGTACTTC. Protein sequence: CSAPRAGGYLRETQYF.

Here the CDR3 reads CASGMEVAGDYEQYF. The CDR3 nucleotides are TGCGCCAGCGGGATGGAGGTAGCGGGAGACTACGAGCAGTACTTC. The chain combines TRBV10-1 with TRBJ2-7; 9 nucleotides agree with TRBD2. The junction had 11 bases not matched to a gene; V was cut back by 8 bases and J by 3 bases. The CDR3 totals 15 residues. Germline V gene data show CDR1 as WNHNN and CDR2 as SYGVQD (reference sequence).

In its sample, this clone was seen a few times. This rearrangement joins TRBV6-2 or TRBV6-3 to TRBJ2-3; no clear D gene. Germline V gene lookup returns CDR1 MNHEY and CDR2 SVGEGT. The CDR3 runs 13 residues. Trimming cost V 3 bases and J 1 base, with 5 bases left between them. CDR3 nucleotides: TGTGCCAGCAGTTATAGGCGCACAGATACGCAGTATTTT. It specifies CASSYRRTDTQYF.

This clone is categorized as medium-sized. The CDR3 sequence is CASTTASGTNEQFF. For the CDR3, the DNA is TGTGCCAGCACCACGGCTAGCGGGACGAATGAGCAGTTCTTC. The chain joins TRBV2 to TRBJ2-1; TRBD2 agrees at 9 bases. The CDR3 length is 14 residues. CDR1 is SNHLY and CDR2 is FYNNEI in the germline V gene. V lost 7 bases and J lost 7; bases outside the gene matches: 8.

As regards this clone: It may be a read error: a sequence one base away is much more abundant. The chain uses TRBV19 and TRBJ2-4; 7 bases agree with TRBD1. The CDR3 is 13 amino acids. CDR1 LNHDA and CDR2 SQIVND come from the germline V gene (reference sequence). CDR3: CDTRGQIGNIQYF. For the CDR3, the DNA is TGTGACACTAGGGGACAGATAGGAAACATTCAGTACTTC.

This clone was counted ten times or more. The J gene is TRBJ2-1, the V gene TRBV12-5, with a possible D match to TRBD2 (5 bases). The germline V and J ends were trimmed by 6 bases and 4 bases, with 16 bases remaining between them. The CDR3 length is 15 residues. Germline lookup yields CDR1 LGHNT and CDR2 FRNRAP. CDR3 nucleotide sequence: TGTGCTAGTGGACTGTCCGGCGGACTTTACAATGAGCAGTTCTTC. This sequence encodes CASGLSGGLYNEQFF. The full variable domain, rest sourced from reference TRBV12-5 and TRBJ2-1, is DARVTQTPRHKVTEMGQEVTMRCQPILGHNTVFWYRQTMMQGLELLAYFRNRAPLDDSGMPKDRFSAEMPDATLATLKIQPSEPRDSAVYFCASGLSGGLYNEQFFGPGTRLTVL.

This clone was found many times. V gene TRBV20-1 combines with J gene TRBJ1-2; 8 bases align to TRBD1. Losses at the gene ends were 5 bases for V and 0 bases for J; bases not matched to a gene: 11. The germline V gene encodes CDR1 DFQATT and CDR2 SNEGSKA (reference sequence). This CDR3 is built from 16 residues. The CDR3 nucleotides read TGCAGTGCTCGGAGGGCAGGGGGCCCCCCTAACTATGGCTACACCTTC. This gives the protein CSARRAGGPPNYGYTF.

This clone was observed at least ten times. The rearrangement links TRBV7-9 to TRBJ2-3; D may be TRBD2 (7 bases). Trimming took 1 base from V and 4 from J, leaving 21 bases between them. Germline CDR1 is SEHNR and CDR2 is FQNEAQ (reference sequence). The CDR3 is made up of 18 amino acids. The CDR3 DNA is TGTGCCAGCAGCTTAGGCGGGGGCACCTTGAGGTCCCCAGATACGCAGTATTTT. Translating gives CASSLGGGTLRSPDTQYF.

This chain joins TRBV25-1 and TRBJ2-7, with 10 bases lining up with TRBD2. The CDR3 runs 19 residues. The germline V gene has CDR1 MGHDK and CDR2 SYGVNS. With 6 bases clipped from V and 3 bases from J, the junction kept 20 bases outside the gene matches. The CDR3 is CASSYTSGKGLASLYEQYV. CDR3 DNA: TGTGCCAGCAGCTACACTAGCGGGAAAGGGCTGGCGTCTCTCTACGAGCAGTACGTC.

The chain uses TRBV7-9 and TRBJ2-1, with TRBD2 matching over 13 bases. CDR1 is SEHNR and CDR2 is FQNEAQ in the germline V gene (reference sequence). The CDR3 runs to 14 residues. The V and J ends lost 5 bases and 6 bases, in that order; junction bases with no gene match: 1. The CDR3 sequence: CASSRTSGSNEQFF. The CDR3 DNA follows: TGTGCCAGCAGCCGGACTAGCGGGAGCAATGAGCAGTTCTTC.

V is TRBV6-6 and J is TRBJ2-3; D might be TRBD2 (6 bases). This CDR3 is 15 amino acids long. Germline CDR1 MNHNY, CDR2 SVGAGI (reference sequence). V lost 2 bases and J lost 2, with 11 bases in between. The CDR3 spells CASSYGTSDTDTQYF. CDR3 nucleotides: TGTGCCAGCAGTTACGGGACTTCTGACACAGATACGCAGTATTTT.

This clone has only a few counts. The chain links TRBV7-3 to TRBJ2-1, with 14 positions matching TRBD2. The V gene end was trimmed by 5 bases and the J gene end by 7 bases; junction bases not matched to a gene: 10. The germline gives CDR1 SGHTA, CDR2 FQGTGA. This CDR3 is built from 17 residues. The CDR3 spells CASSPRRLAGGDNEQFF. CDR3 bases: TGTGCCAGCAGCCCGAGGAGACTAGCGGGAGGGGATAATGAGCAGTTCTTC.

The chain carries TRBV6-1 and TRBJ2-1; 7 bases match TRBD2. The CDR3 is 16 amino acids. CDR1 and CDR2 (germline): MNHNS, SASEGT. Trimming at V came to 2 bases and at J to 7 bases, leaving 11 bases not matched to a gene. The CDR3 region is CASSERLRGLLNEQFF. For the CDR3, the DNA is TGTGCCAGCAGTGAAAGGCTTCGGGGACTATTAAATGAGCAGTTCTTC.

By share of the sample, this clone is medium-sized. This chain uses TRBV28 with TRBJ2-1; no reliable D call. The V end lost 2 bases, the J end lost 0 bases, and 17 bases lay between the germline ends. Germline assignment: CDR1 MDHEN and CDR2 SYDVKM. The length of the CDR3 is 18 residues. The CDR3 nucleotides are TGTGCCAGCAGTTTAGTTGTCTCGCAGCCCTTCTCCTACAATGAGCAGTTCTTC. Protein product: CASSLVVSQPFSYNEQFF.

With respect to this clone: The junction does not match germline at one end; this may be a read error. The rearrangement links TRBV5-1 to TRBJ2-2; 8 positions agree with TRBD1. Germline lookup yields CDR1 SGHRS and CDR2 YFSETQ. This CDR3 is 14 amino acids long. In DNA, the CDR3 is TGCGCCCGAAGCCGGACAGGGACGGCCGGGGTGCTGTTTTTT. Translation: CARSRTGTAGVLFF.

This clone was recorded many times. The rearrangement uses TRBV20-1 and TRBJ2-5, with 7 nucleotides matching TRBD2. CDR1 and CDR2 from the germline V gene are DFQATT and SNEGSKA (reference sequence). With 6 bases clipped from V and 2 bases from J, the junction kept 9 bases outside the gene matches. The CDR3 totals 14 residues. CDR3 loop: CSAERPSGQETQYF. CDR3 DNA sequence: TGCAGTGCCGAGAGGCCTAGCGGACAAGAGACCCAGTACTTC.